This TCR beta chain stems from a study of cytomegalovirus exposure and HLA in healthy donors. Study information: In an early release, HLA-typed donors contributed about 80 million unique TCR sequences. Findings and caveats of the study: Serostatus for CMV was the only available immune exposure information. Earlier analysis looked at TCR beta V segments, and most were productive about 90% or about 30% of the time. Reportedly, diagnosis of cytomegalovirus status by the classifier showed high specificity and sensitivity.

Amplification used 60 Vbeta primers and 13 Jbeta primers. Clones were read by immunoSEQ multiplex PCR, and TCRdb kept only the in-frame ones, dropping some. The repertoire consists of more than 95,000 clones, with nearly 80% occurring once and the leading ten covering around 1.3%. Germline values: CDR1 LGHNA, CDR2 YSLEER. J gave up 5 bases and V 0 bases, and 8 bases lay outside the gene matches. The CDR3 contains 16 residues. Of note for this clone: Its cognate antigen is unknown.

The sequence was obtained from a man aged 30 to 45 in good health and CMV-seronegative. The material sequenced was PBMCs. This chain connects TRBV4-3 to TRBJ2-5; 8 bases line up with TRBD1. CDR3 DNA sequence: TGCGCCAGCAGCCAAGAAGGACAGGGCCTTTATGAGACCCAGTACTTC. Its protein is CASSQEGQGLYETQYF.